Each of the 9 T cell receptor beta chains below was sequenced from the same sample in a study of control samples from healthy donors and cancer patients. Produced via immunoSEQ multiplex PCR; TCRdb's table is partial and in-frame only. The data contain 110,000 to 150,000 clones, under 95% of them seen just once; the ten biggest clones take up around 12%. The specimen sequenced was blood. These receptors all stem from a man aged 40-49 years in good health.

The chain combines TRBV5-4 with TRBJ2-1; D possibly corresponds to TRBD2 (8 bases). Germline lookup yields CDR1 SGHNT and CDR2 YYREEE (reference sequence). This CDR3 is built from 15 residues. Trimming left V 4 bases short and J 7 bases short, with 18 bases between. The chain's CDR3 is CASSAGGADRNEQFF. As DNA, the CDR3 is TGTGCCAGCAGCGCCGGGGGGGCGGACAGGAATGAGCAGTTCTTC.

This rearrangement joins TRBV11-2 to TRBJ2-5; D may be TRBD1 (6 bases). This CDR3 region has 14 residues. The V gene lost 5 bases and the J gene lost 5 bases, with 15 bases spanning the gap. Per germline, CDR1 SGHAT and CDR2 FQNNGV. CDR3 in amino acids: CASSIARGRETQYF. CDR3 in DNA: TGTGCCAGCAGCATCGCCAGGGGACGGGAGACCCAGTACTTC. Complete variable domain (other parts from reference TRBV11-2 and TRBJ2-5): EAGVAQSPRYKIIEKRQSVAFWCNPISGHATLYWYQQILGQGPKLLIQFQNNGVVDDSQLPKDRFSAERLKGVDSTLKIQPAKLEDSAVYLCASSIARGRETQYFGPGTRLLVL.

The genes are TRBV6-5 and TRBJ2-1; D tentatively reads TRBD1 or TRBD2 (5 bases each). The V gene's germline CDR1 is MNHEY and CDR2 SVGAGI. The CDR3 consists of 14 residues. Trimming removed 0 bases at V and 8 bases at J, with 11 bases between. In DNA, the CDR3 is TGTGCCAGCAGTTACTCGTCAGGGAGCGATGAGCAGTTCTTC. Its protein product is CASSYSSGSDEQFF.

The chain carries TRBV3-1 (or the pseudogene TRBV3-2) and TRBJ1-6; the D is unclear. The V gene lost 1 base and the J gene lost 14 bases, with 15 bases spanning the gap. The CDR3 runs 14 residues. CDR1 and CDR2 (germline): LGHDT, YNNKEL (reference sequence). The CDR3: CASSQGRWGMALHF. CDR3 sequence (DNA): TGTGCCAGCAGCCAAGGGCGGTGGGGTATGGCCCTCCACTTT.

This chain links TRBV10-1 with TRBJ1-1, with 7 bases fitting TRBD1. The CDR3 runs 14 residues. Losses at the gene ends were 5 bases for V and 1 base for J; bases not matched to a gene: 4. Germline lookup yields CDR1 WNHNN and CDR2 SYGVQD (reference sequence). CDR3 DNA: TGCGCCAGCAGTTCCAACAGGGGGAACACTGAAGCTTTCTTT. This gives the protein CASSSNRGNTEAFF.

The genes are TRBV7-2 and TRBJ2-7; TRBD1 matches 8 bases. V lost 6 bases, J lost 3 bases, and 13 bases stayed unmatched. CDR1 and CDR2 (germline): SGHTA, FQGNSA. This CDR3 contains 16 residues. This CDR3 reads CASSFRQGLFNYEQYF. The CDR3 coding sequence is TGTGCCAGCAGTTTCCGACAGGGGCTTTTTAACTACGAGCAGTACTTC.

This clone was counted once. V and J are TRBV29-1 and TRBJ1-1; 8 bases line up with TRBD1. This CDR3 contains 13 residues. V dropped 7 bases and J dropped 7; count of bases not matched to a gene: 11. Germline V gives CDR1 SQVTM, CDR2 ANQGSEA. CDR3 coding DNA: TGCAGCGCCATGGGACAGGCCAGGAGTGAAGCTTTCTTT. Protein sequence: CSAMGQARSEAFF. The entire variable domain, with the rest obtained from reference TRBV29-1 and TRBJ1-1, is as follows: SAVISQKPSRDICQRGTSLTIQCQVDSQVTMMFWYRQQPGQSLTLIATANQGSEATYESGFVIDKFPISRPNLTFSTLTVSNMSPEDSSIYLCSAMGQARSEAFFGQGTRLTVV.

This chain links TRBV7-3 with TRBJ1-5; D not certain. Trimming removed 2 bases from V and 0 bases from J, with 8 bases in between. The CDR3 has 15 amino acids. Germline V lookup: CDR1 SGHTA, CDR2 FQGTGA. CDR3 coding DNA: TGTGCCAGCAGCTTAGAAGGAATTAGCAATCAGCCCCAGCATTTT. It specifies CASSLEGISNQPQHF.

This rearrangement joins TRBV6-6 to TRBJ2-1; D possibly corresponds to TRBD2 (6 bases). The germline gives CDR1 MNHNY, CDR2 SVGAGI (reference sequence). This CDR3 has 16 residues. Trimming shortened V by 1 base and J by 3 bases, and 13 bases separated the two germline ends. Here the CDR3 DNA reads TGTGCCAGCAGTTACTTTAGCGGCCGGCACTACAATGAGCAGTTCTTC. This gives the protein CASSYFSGRHYNEQFF.